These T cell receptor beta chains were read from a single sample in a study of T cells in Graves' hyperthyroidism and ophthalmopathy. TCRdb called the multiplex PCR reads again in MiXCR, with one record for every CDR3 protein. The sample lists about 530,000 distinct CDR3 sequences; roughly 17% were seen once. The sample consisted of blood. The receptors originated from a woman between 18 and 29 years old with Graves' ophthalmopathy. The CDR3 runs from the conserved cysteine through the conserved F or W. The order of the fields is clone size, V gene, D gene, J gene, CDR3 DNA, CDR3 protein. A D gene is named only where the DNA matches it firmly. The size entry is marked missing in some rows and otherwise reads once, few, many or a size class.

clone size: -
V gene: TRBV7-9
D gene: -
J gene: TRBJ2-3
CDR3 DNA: TGTGCCAGCAGCTTAGTGCTGCGGGGGCCCGCAGATACGCAGTATTTT
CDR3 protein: CASSLVLRGPADTQYF

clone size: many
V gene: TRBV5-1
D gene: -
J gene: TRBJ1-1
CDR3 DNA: TGCGCCAGCAGCGCGAGGGGTGCGGGGTCTGAAGCTTTCTTT
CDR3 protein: CASSARGAGSEAFF

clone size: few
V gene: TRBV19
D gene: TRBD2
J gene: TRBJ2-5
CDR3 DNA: TGTGCCAGTAGTACGCCCATGCCGGGACTAGCGCAAGAGACCCAGTACTTC
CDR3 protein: CASSTPMPGLAQETQYF

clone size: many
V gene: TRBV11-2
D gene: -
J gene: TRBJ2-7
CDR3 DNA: TGTGCCAGCAGCTTATCAGGGCCCCTTCGGGAGCAGTACTTC
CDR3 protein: CASSLSGPLREQYF

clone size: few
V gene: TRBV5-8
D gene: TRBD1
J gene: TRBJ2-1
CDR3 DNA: TGTGCCAGCAGCTTGACAGGGGGCATGATTAATGAGCAGTTCTTC
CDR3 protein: CASSLTGGMINEQFF

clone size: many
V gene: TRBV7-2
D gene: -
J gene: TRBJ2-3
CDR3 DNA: TGTGCCAGCAGCTCGCTAGTCATGGATACGCAGTATTTT
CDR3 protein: CASSSLVMDTQYF

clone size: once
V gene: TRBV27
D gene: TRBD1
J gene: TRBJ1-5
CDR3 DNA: TGTGCCAGCAGTCGACAGGGGAACAATCAGCCCCAGCATTTT
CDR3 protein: CASSRQGNNQPQHF

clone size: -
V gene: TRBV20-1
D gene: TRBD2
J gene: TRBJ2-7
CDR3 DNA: TGCAGTGCCGGGACTAGCATCTACGAGCAGTACTTC
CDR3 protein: CSAGTSIYEQYF

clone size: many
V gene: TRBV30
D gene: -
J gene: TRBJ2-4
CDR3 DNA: TGTGCCTGGACCATTGGGGGGGCCAAAAACATTCAGTACTTC
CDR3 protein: CAWTIGGAKNIQYF

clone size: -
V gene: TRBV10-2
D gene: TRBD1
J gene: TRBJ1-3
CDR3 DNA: TGCGCCAGCAGGCCGGGACAGGGGGGAAACACCATATATTTT
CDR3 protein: CASRPGQGGNTIYF

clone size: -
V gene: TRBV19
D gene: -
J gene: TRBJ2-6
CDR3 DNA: TGTGCCAGTACCCCAGGGGGGACTGGGGCCAACGTCCTGACTTTC
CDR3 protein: CASTPGGTGANVLTF

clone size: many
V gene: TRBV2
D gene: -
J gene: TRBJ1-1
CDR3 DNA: TGTGCCAGGGGGATGGGGAGGGCTGAAGCTTTCTTT
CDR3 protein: CARGMGRAEAFF

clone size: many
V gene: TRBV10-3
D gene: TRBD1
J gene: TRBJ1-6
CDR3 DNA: TGTGCCATCAGTGTCAAAGGGGACAGTTCACCCCTCCACTTT
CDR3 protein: CAISVKGDSSPLHF

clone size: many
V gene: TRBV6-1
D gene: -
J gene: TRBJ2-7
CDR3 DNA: TGTGCCAGCAGCGGGATCCTTGCTCAGGATAGGACCTACGAGCAGTACTTC
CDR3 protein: CASSGILAQDRTYEQYF

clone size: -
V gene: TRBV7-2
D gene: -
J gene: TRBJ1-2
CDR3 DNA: TGTGCCAGCAGCTTAGATTCAGACCCCTATGGCTACACCTTC
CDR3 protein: CASSLDSDPYGYTF

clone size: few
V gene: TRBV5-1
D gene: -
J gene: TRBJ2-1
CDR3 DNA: TGCGCCAGCAGCTTGTTCAATGGAGGCAATGAGCAGTTCTTC
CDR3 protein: CASSLFNGGNEQFF